The clone carrying this T cell receptor beta chain was picked up many times. The target antigen is unknown. Read data end 3 residues before the CDR3 end; the end is taken from the germline J gene. This sample is drawn from a study of T cell clonality in common variable immunodeficiency. Overall study findings and caveats: Fewer deletions and N-nucleotide insertions were reportedly seen in common variable immunodeficiency TCR beta sequences.

The method was immunoSEQ multiplex PCR; TCRdb's version includes in-frame clones alone and lacks a portion of them. The sample shows 50,000 to 60,000 clones, none of them appearing just once. This CDR3 spans 16 amino acids. The germline V gene has CDR1 DFQATT and CDR2 SNEGSKA (reference sequence). Specimen: peripheral blood mononuclear cells. The chain combines TRBV20-1 with TRBJ2-3; TRBD2 matches 11 bases. This sequence originates from a person aged 18 to 75 in good health. CDR3 protein: CSAYSGTSGYQETQYF. Incomplete CDR3 DNA: TGCAGTGCTTACTCCGGGACTAGCGGATATCAAGAGACG.